Presented here are 21 T cell receptor beta chains from one specimen sequenced in a study of graft-versus-host responses after intestinal transplantation. TCRdb's copy holds only in-frame clones and misses some; the assay was immunoSEQ multiplex PCR. The sample shows tens of thousands of clones, 70% to 90% of them seen only once. These TCRs are of unknown antigen specificity. The source was unstimulated CD8+ T cells sorted from spleen or lymph node cells, collected before intestinal transplant. The receptors come from a human donor who received an intestinal transplant.

The chain employs TRBV5-7 and TRBJ1-5; D gene ambiguous. TRBV5-7 counts as an open reading frame of uncertain function. The germline V and J ends were trimmed by 0 bases and 5 bases, with 15 bases remaining between them. The CDR3 has 16 amino acids. As DNA, the CDR3 is TGTGCCAGCAGCTTGGTGTCCGAACAGCAGGATCAGCCCCAGCATTTT. Its translation: CASSLVSEQQDQPQHF.

This chain links TRBV7-6 with TRBJ2-1; 11 bases align to TRBD2. V gave up 5 bases and J gave up 1 base; unmatched junction bases: 4. The CDR3 covers 16 residues. Germline assignment: CDR1 SGHVS and CDR2 FNYEAQ. CDR3 nucleotides: TGTGCCAGCAGCAGAATAGCGGGAGGGTCCTACAATGAGCAGTTCTTC. It translates to CASSRIAGGSYNEQFF.

The rearrangement uses TRBV4-1 and TRBJ2-5; 9 bases align to TRBD2. The trim removed 5 bases at V and 5 bases at J, leaving 12 bases unmatched. Germline CDR1 and CDR2: MGHRA and YSYEKL. The CDR3 runs to 16 residues. In DNA, the CDR3 is TGCGCCAGCAGCTCGATTCGCGGGACTAGCCTTGAGACCCAGTACTTC. Protein: CASSSIRGTSLETQYF.

The chain joins TRBV7-9 to TRBJ2-2; 7 bases map to TRBD1. In germline, CDR1 is SEHNR, CDR2 FQNEAQ (reference sequence). The V gene end was trimmed by 5 bases and the J gene end by 4 bases; junction bases not matched to a gene: 10. The CDR3 runs to 16 residues. The chain's CDR3 is CASSPRQGATTGELFF. The CDR3 coding sequence is TGTGCCAGCAGCCCTCGACAGGGAGCGACCACCGGGGAGCTGTTTTTT.

A single count supports this clone. The V call is TRBV15, the J call TRBJ1-2; 8 bases fit TRBD1. The CDR3 runs to 15 residues. V trimming: 3 bases; J trimming: 6 bases; junction bases outside the gene matches: 9. Germline CDR1 LNHNV, CDR2 YYDKDF (reference sequence). In DNA form, the CDR3 reads TGTGCCACCAGCAGCGGGCGGACAGGGACCAATGGCTACACCTTC. It codes for CATSSGRTGTNGYTF.

The CDR3 DNA reads TGTGCCAGCCGGACCGGGACAGTCTCCTACGAGCAGTACTTC. Residues: CASRTGTVSYEQYF. V is TRBV28 and J is TRBJ2-7; 7 bases map to TRBD1. Germline values: CDR1 MDHEN, CDR2 SYDVKM. The CDR3 sequence is 14 residues long. Trimming at V came to 8 bases and at J to 0 bases, leaving 7 bases not matched to a gene. The complete variable domain, with remaining parts taken from reference TRBV28 and TRBJ2-7, reads DVKVTQSSRYLVKRTGEKVFLECVQDMDHENMFWYRQDPGLGLRLIYFSYDVKMKEKGDIPEGYSVSREKKERFSLILESASTNQTSMYLCASRTGTVSYEQYFGPGTRLTVT.

A single count supports this clone. The chain links TRBV15 to TRBJ2-1; D gene uncertain. This CDR3 spans 14 amino acids. The V and J ends lost 5 bases and 0 bases respectively, with 8 bases between them. Germline CDR1 and CDR2: LNHNV and YYDKDF (reference sequence). The CDR3, as DNA: TGTGCCACCAGCGAGTGGAGCTCCTACAATGAGCAGTTCTTC. This codes for CATSEWSSYNEQFF.

V is TRBV19 and J is TRBJ1-1, with D possibly TRBD1 on 6 matching bases. V lost 7 bases and J lost 4, with 22 bases in between. From germline, CDR1 is LNHDA and CDR2 SQIVND (reference sequence). The CDR3 loop spans 16 amino acids. Written as DNA, the CDR3 is TGTGCCAGTACCCCTCTCACCGGGACACAGTTCACTGAAGCTTTCTTT. Residues: CASTPLTGTQFTEAFF.

This clone was seen once. The V and J genes are TRBV6-5 and TRBJ2-1, with 7 nucleotides matching TRBD2. The CDR3 has 15 amino acids. After removal of 8 bases from V and 0 bases from J, the junction contained 7 bases not matched to a gene. Per germline, CDR1 MNHEY and CDR2 SVGAGI. This CDR3 is CASQPGGSSYNEQFF. CDR3 nucleotide sequence: TGTGCCAGCCAACCCGGGGGGAGCTCCTACAATGAGCAGTTCTTC.

The chain combines TRBV27 with TRBJ2-3, with 8 bases lining up with TRBD1. Germline values: CDR1 MNHEY, CDR2 SMNVEV (reference sequence). V was clipped by 4 bases and J by 2 bases; unmatched bases: 11. The CDR3 sequence is 17 residues long. CDR3 in DNA: TGTGCCAGCAGTTCCACACGGACAGGGAAAAACACAGATACGCAGTATTTT. It codes for CASSSTRTGKNTDTQYF.

The rearrangement uses TRBV10-3 and TRBJ1-5; 8 nucleotides match TRBD1. With 2 bases clipped from V and 0 bases from J, the junction kept 15 bases outside the gene matches. The CDR3 sequence is 20 residues long. Germline V lookup: CDR1 ENHRY, CDR2 SYGVKD. CDR3 sequence (DNA): TGTGCCATCAGTGAGGGGGATGACAGGGGATGGGGCTATAGCAATCAGCCCCAGCATTTT. Translation gives CAISEGDDRGWGYSNQPQHF.

This sequence joins TRBV5-4 and TRBJ1-6; TRBD1 might be the D (5 bases). The CDR3 spans 20 residues. Germline CDR1 and CDR2: SGHNT and YYREEE (reference sequence). The V end was cut by 4 bases, the J end by 4 bases, with 27 bases between. The CDR3 bases are TGTGCCAGCAGCCCGGCCCGGACACCATTTGGCCCCTCTTATAATTCACCCCTCCACTTT. Protein product: CASSPARTPFGPSYNSPLHF.

J is TRBJ2-1 and V is TRBV5-1, with 12 bases that match TRBD2. The CDR3 covers 16 residues. The germline V gene has CDR1 SGHRS and CDR2 YFSETQ. J was trimmed by 6 bases and V by 0 bases; bases with no gene match: 4. CDR3 nucleotide sequence: TGCGCCAGCAGCTTGGTGGCTAGCGGGAGGGGCAATGAGCAGTTCTTC. It translates to CASSLVASGRGNEQFF.

The chain has TRBV7-9 and TRBJ1-2; D ambiguous. Germline V gene sequence: CDR1 SEHNR, CDR2 FQNEAQ (reference sequence). Trimming took 5 bases from V and 4 from J, leaving 20 bases between them. The length of the CDR3 is 16 residues. The CDR3, as DNA: TGTGCCAGCAGCCCTCCTGGGCGGGAGAACCTCTATGGCTACACCTTC. Translating gives CASSPPGRENLYGYTF.

V is TRBV5-1 and J is TRBJ2-1; D might be TRBD2 (5 bases). Germline lookup yields CDR1 SGHRS and CDR2 YFSETQ. The CDR3 length is 14 residues. V was shortened by 0 bases and J by 8 bases, with 12 bases between the two germline ends. DNA of the CDR3: TGCGCCAGCAGCTTGGAGAGACTACGTTATGAGCAGTTCTTC. Amino acids: CASSLERLRYEQFF.

The chain is built from TRBV27 and TRBJ2-1; D gene unclear. This CDR3 comprises 16 residues. Germline CDR1 MNHEY, CDR2 SMNVEV (reference sequence). The V and J ends lost 1 base and 2 bases respectively, with 12 bases between them. CDR3 protein: CASSLYTLATYNEQFF. The CDR3 DNA is TGTGCCAGCAGTTTATACACTTTAGCCACCTACAATGAGCAGTTCTTC.

The gene calls are TRBV5-6 and TRBJ2-7; 7 nucleotides match TRBD2. The CDR3 extends over 14 amino acids. Germline loops: CDR1 SGHDT, CDR2 YYEEEE. V shed 2 bases and J 6 bases; nucleotides not matched to a gene: 8. CDR3 DNA: TGTGCCAGCAGCTTCAATTGGGGGGGGTCCGAGCAGTACTTC. It is translated as CASSFNWGGSEQYF. Supplemented by reference TRBV5-6 and TRBJ2-7, the full variable domain reads DAGVTQSPTHLIKTRGQQVTLRCSPKSGHDTVSWYQQALGQGPQFIFQYYEEEERQRGNFPDRFSGHQFPNYSSELNVNALLLGDSALYLCASSFNWGGSEQYFGPGTRLTVT.

The V and J genes are TRBV14 and TRBJ2-1; weak D call: TRBD1 (5 bases). The V end lost 8 bases, the J end lost 3 bases, and 8 bases lay between the germline ends. The CDR3 covers 12 residues. Germline assignment: CDR1 SGHDN and CDR2 FVKESK. CDR3 amino acids: CASSTVYNEQFF. In DNA, the CDR3 is TGTGCCAGCTCGACAGTCTACAATGAGCAGTTCTTC.

This chain joins TRBV5-1 and TRBJ2-7, with D possibly being TRBD2 (5 bases). CDR3 length equals 12 residues. V lost 4 bases, J lost 3 bases, and 8 bases lay in between. The germline gives CDR1 SGHRS, CDR2 YFSETQ. CDR3 in DNA: TGCGCCAGCAGCCAGGCGGGCTACGAGCAGTACTTC. Translated, it gives CASSQAGYEQYF.

The chain uses TRBV28 and TRBJ2-5, with D perhaps matching TRBD1 (6 bases). Germline V CDR1 and CDR2: MDHEN, SYDVKM. The CDR3 consists of 14 residues. V was cut by 6 bases and J by 5 bases, with 16 bases left in between. This CDR3 is CASSFNREAETQYF. CDR3 DNA: TGTGCCAGCAGCTTCAACAGGGAAGCGGAGACCCAGTACTTC.

This clone has just a few counts. The gene calls are TRBV19 and TRBJ1-2; TRBD1 might be the D (5 bases). CDR1 is LNHDA and CDR2 is SQIVND in the germline V gene (reference sequence). V lost 8 bases to trimming and J lost 8 bases, with 12 bases between them. This CDR3 has 11 amino acids. Written as DNA, the CDR3 is TGTGCCAGTTGGACACTCGTGGGCTACACCTTC. It translates to CASWTLVGYTF. Complete variable domain (other parts from reference TRBV19 and TRBJ1-2): DGGITQSPKYLFRKEGQNVTLSCEQNLNHDAMYWYRQDPGQGLRLIYYSQIVNDFQKGDIAEGYSVSREKKESFPLTVTSAQKNPTAFYLCASWTLVGYTFGSGTRLTVV.